This entry describes one T cell receptor (beta chain). A lack of ophthalmopathy progression within 18 months defined stable Graves' hyperthyroidism. This entry comes from a study of T cells in Graves' hyperthyroidism and ophthalmopathy. Overall study: Pretreatment peripheral blood was obtained at initial diagnosis.

Amplification of TCR beta CDR3 regions used RNA as the template. A set of HTBI primers served as the primers for a first-round RT-PCR of the TCR CDR3. One entry per CDR3 protein, called by TCRdb with MiXCR from the multiplex PCR reads. The profile shows 300,000 or so distinct CDR3 sequences, 16% of them singletons. Germline-derived CDR1 and CDR2 are KGHDR and SFDVKD. The CDR3 sequence is 17 residues long. Trimming removed 6 bases from V and 2 bases from J; junction bases left unmatched: 7. The source is a man younger than 45 with Graves' hyperthyroidism. Sample: blood. The genes are TRBV24-1 and TRBJ2-6, with 9 nucleotides matching TRBD1. CDR3 residues: CATSPGTGRPGANVLTF. DNA for the CDR3: TGTGCCACCAGTCCCGGGACAGGGAGACCTGGGGCCAACGTCCTGACTTTC.